One and the same sample provided the 18 T cell receptor beta chains below, sequenced in a study of identical twins. TCRdb reanalysed the 5' RACE reads using MiXCR and keeps one entry per CDR3 protein. The table shows under 450,000 distinct CDR3 sequences, with 15% to 20% occurring only once. The sample taken for sequencing was naive T cells sorted from blood. The receptors shown here come from a man aged 50 to 59 in good health.

This clonotype was seen many times. The chain joins TRBV6-5 to TRBJ1-2; 8 bases map to TRBD1. J lost 2 bases, V lost 4 bases, and 15 bases had no gene match. The CDR3 extends over 18 amino acids. Germline lookup yields CDR1 MNHEY and CDR2 SVGAGI. The CDR3 nucleotides read TGTGCCAGCAGTTTTTTAAGGCCCCCGGGACAGGAAAACTATGGCTACACCTTC. Translated: CASSFLRPPGQENYGYTF.

The J gene is TRBJ2-7, the V gene TRBV7-6, with 11 bases that match TRBD1. CDR1 and CDR2 from the germline V gene are SGHVS and FNYEAQ. The CDR3 spans 14 residues. Trimming at V came to 8 bases and at J to 3 bases, leaving 6 bases not matched to a gene. The CDR3 DNA follows: TGTGCCAGCGAGACCGGGACAGGGGGCTACGAGCAGTACTTC. Its translation is CASETGTGGYEQYF.

This clonotype was detected ten times or more. The chain links TRBV7-9 to TRBJ2-1; D call uncertain. This CDR3 has 14 amino acids. CDR1 SEHNR and CDR2 FQNEAQ come from the germline V gene (reference sequence). Trimming removed 0 bases from V and 8 bases from J, with 11 bases in between. The CDR3 here is CASSLALLGHEQFF. DNA of the CDR3: TGTGCCAGCAGCTTAGCCTTATTGGGTCATGAGCAGTTCTTC. Combining the CDR3 with reference TRBV7-9 and TRBJ2-1 gives the whole variable domain DTGVSQNPRHKITKRGQNVTFRCDPISEHNRLYWYRQTLGQGPEFLTYFQNEAQLEKSRLLSDRFSAERPKGSFSTLEIQRTEQGDSAMYLCASSLALLGHEQFFGPGTRLTVL.

This chain connects TRBV5-6 to TRBJ1-4; D gene uncertain. Germline V CDR1 and CDR2: SGHDT, YYEEEE. The V gene lost 2 bases and the J gene lost 4 bases, with 6 bases spanning the gap. The CDR3 is 13 residues long. Here the CDR3 reads CASSFPSNEKLFF. CDR3 DNA: TGTGCCAGCAGCTTCCCCAGTAATGAAAAACTGTTTTTT.

This clonotype has at least ten counts. The chain has TRBV7-9 and TRBJ2-1, with D maybe TRBD1 (5 bases). Trimming left V 5 bases short and J 7 bases short, with 15 bases between. This CDR3 is 14 amino acids long. The germline V gene encodes CDR1 SEHNR and CDR2 FQNEAQ (reference sequence). CDR3 protein: CASSMRQLGNEQFF. DNA for the CDR3: TGTGCCAGCAGCATGAGACAGCTAGGAAATGAGCAGTTCTTC.

The table lists this clonotype with many counts. This chain joins TRBV11-2 and TRBJ1-2; 9 bases match TRBD1. Losses at the gene ends were 6 bases for V and 4 bases for J; bases not matched to a gene: 3. The CDR3 contains 13 residues. The germline V gene has CDR1 SGHAT and CDR2 FQNNGV. DNA for the CDR3: TGTGCCAGCAGTCGACAGGGGGGCTATGGCTACACCTTC. Amino acid sequence: CASSRQGGYGYTF.

This chain joins TRBV18 and TRBJ2-7; TRBD1 matches 10 bases. Germline-derived CDR1 and CDR2 are KGHSH and LQKENI. V dropped 4 bases and J dropped 1; count of bases not matched to a gene: 4. CDR3 length: 15 amino acids. Here the CDR3 DNA reads TGTGCCAGCTCACATCCGGGACAGGGGTCCTACGAGCAGTACTTC. It yields the protein CASSHPGQGSYEQYF.

This clonotype appeared many times. This chain links TRBV6-5 with TRBJ1-6; 9 bases align to TRBD1. Germline trimming cut 0 bases from V and 7 bases from J; bases unmatched to any gene: 7. This CDR3 contains 17 residues. Germline CDR1 reads MNHEY; CDR2 reads SVGAGI. For the CDR3, the DNA is TGTGCCAGCAGTTACTCGGGACAGGGTGGGCGGAATTCACCCCTCCACTTT. Translated, it gives CASSYSGQGGRNSPLHF.

This clonotype was observed at least ten times. The chain joins TRBV15 to TRBJ2-4; D remains unclear. CDR1 is LNHNV and CDR2 is YYDKDF in the germline V gene (reference sequence). Trimming removed 5 bases at V and 0 bases at J, with 11 bases between. This CDR3 comprises 15 residues. CDR3 protein: CATSPQAVAKNIQYF. The DNA for the CDR3 is TGTGCCACCAGCCCTCAGGCGGTAGCCAAAAACATTCAGTACTTC. The full variable domain, rest sourced from reference TRBV15 and TRBJ2-4, is DAMVIQNPRYQVTQFGKPVTLSCSQTLNHNVMYWYQQKSSQAPKLLFHYYDKDFNNEADTPDNFQSRRPNTSFCFLDIRSPGLGDTAMYLCATSPQAVAKNIQYFGAGTRLSVL.

The rearrangement uses TRBV20-1 and TRBJ2-7, with D unresolved. In germline, CDR1 is DFQATT, CDR2 SNEGSKA (reference sequence). The V and J ends lost 3 bases and 0 bases respectively, with 12 bases between them. The CDR3 length is 14 residues. CDR3 nucleotide sequence: TGCAGTGCTAGTTTTCAGGTGCCCTCCTACGAGCAGTACTTC. It encodes CSASFQVPSYEQYF.

This chain links TRBV20-1 with TRBJ1-1; D call uncertain. The CDR3 runs 14 residues. In germline, CDR1 is DFQATT, CDR2 SNEGSKA (reference sequence). Trimming removed 3 bases at V and 3 bases at J, with 14 bases between. CDR3 in amino acids: CSASPNSAYTEAFF. In DNA form, the CDR3 reads TGCAGTGCTAGTCCAAACAGCGCCTACACTGAAGCTTTCTTT.

This clonotype has only a few counts. The rearrangement joins TRBV7-2 to TRBJ2-5; D is possibly TRBD1 or TRBD2 (5 bases each). Germline V lookup: CDR1 SGHTA, CDR2 FQGNSA. The V and J ends lost 1 base and 5 bases respectively, with 11 bases between them. The CDR3 contains 14 residues. Here the CDR3 reads CASSLDWGTETQYF. In DNA form, the CDR3 reads TGTGCCAGCAGCTTAGATTGGGGGACGGAGACCCAGTACTTC.

There are many counts of this clonotype. The chain has TRBV28 and TRBJ2-7; D is unresolved. From germline, CDR1 is MDHEN and CDR2 SYDVKM. The CDR3 is made up of 14 amino acids. Trimming removed 2 bases at V and 2 bases at J, with 10 bases between. The CDR3 sequence: CASSLTGGAYEQYF. DNA of the CDR3: TGTGCCAGCAGTTTAACCGGTGGGGCCTACGAGCAGTACTTC.

The chain employs TRBV20-1 and TRBJ1-1; D is perhaps TRBD1 (5 bases). Germline lookup yields CDR1 DFQATT and CDR2 SNEGSKA (reference sequence). The CDR3 runs to 14 residues. V was clipped by 0 bases and J by 1 base, with 9 bases between them. The CDR3 nucleotides are TGCAGTGCTAGAGACCCCAGGGAGAACACTGAAGCTTTCTTT. Protein: CSARDPRENTEAFF.

The chain is built from TRBV19 and TRBJ1-5; 9 bases are shared with TRBD1. The V gene's germline CDR1 is LNHDA and CDR2 SQIVND (reference sequence). The CDR3 spans 16 residues. Germline trimming cut 1 base from V and 5 bases from J; bases unmatched to any gene: 6. This chain's CDR3 is CASSIAGGQGDQPQHF. The DNA for the CDR3 is TGTGCCAGTAGTATAGCCGGGGGACAGGGTGATCAGCCCCAGCATTTT.

V is TRBV6-5 and J is TRBJ2-1, with D possibly TRBD1 on 6 matching bases. V was clipped by 4 bases and J by 5 bases, with 12 bases between them. CDR3 length equals 14 residues. Germline V gives CDR1 MNHEY, CDR2 SVGAGI. CDR3 nucleotides: TGTGCCAGCAGTTCCGGACGGACAGACAATGAGCAGTTCTTC. Protein product: CASSSGRTDNEQFF.

Ten or more counts support this clonotype. This chain joins TRBV6-5 and TRBJ2-1; D unclear. The CDR3 covers 15 residues. Trimming left V 2 bases short and J 6 bases short, with 14 bases between. CDR1 and CDR2 from the germline V gene are MNHEY and SVGAGI. The CDR3 nucleotides are TGTGCCAGCAGTTACAGGGCCGAGCCCTCCAATGAGCAGTTCTTC. It is translated as CASSYRAEPSNEQFF.

This clonotype turned up a few times. The chain combines TRBV12-3 or TRBV12-4 with TRBJ2-5, with 7 bases aligning to TRBD1. The CDR3 length is 14 residues. V trimming: 6 bases; J trimming: 2 bases; junction bases outside the gene matches: 6. CDR3 in amino acids: CASSPWDRQETQYF. The CDR3 DNA is TGTGCCAGCAGCCCTTGGGACAGACAAGAGACCCAGTACTTC.